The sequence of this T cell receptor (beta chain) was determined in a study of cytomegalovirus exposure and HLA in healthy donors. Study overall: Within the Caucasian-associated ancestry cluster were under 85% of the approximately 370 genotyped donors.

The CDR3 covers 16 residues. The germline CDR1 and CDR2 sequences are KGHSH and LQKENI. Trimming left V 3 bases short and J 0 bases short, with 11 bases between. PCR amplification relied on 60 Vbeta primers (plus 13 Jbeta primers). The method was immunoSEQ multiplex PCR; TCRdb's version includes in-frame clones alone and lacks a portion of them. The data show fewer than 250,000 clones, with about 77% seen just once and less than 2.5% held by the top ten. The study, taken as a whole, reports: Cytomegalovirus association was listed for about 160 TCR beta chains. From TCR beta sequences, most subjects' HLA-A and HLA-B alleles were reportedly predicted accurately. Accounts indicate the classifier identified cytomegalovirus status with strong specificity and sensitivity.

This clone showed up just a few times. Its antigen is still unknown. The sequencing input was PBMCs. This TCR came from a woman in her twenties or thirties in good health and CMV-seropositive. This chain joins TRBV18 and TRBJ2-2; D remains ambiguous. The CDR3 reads CASSPSQVSNTGELFF. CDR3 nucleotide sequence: TGTGCCAGCTCACCTAGTCAGGTGTCGAACACCGGGGAGCTGTTTTTT.